Listed below are T cell receptor beta chains from one sample, sequenced in a study of T cell responses to AZD1222 COVID-19 vaccine. The table came from immunoSEQ multiplex PCR; TCRdb's copy has only in-frame clones and leaves some out. The sample has roughly 96,000 clones, around 87% seen once; the top ten hold around 2.8%. The sequenced sample was peripheral blood, obtained on day 0 of AZD1222 vaccination. The receptors derive from an adult in good health. Both conserved end residues are part of each CDR3. D genes are given only for firm matches. Size values are once, few and many counts, or a class for expanded clones, and some rows have none.

>-|TRBJ2-3|-|TRBV2
TGTGCCAGCCGACGACGACAGGGCACAGATACGCAGTATTTT
CASRRRQGTDTQYF
>-|TRBJ1-1|once|TRBV4-1
TGCGCCAGCAGCCAAGAATCGACAGGCCCGAACACTGAAGCTTTCTTT
CASSQESTGPNTEAFF
>-|TRBJ1-1|-|TRBV25-1
TGTGCCAGCAGTGGGACAGTGAACACTGAAGCTTTCTTT
CASSGTVNTEAFF
>-|TRBJ1-1|-|TRBV11-2
TGTGCCAGCAGCTTAGAGTCAGTGAACACTGAAGCTTTCTTT
CASSLESVNTEAFF
>-|TRBJ1-4|-|TRBV5-1
TGCGCCAGCAGCTTGGACGGGGGGCAGGAAAAACTGTTTTTT
CASSLDGGQEKLFF
>-|TRBJ2-7|-|TRBV4-3
TGCGCCAGCAGCCGAGATGTCCGAAACTACGAGCAGTACTTC
CASSRDVRNYEQYF
>-|TRBJ1-2|-|TRBV15
TGTGCCACCAGCAGAGATCGGGGGGGCGGGAACTATGGCTACACCTTC
CATSRDRGGGNYGYTF
>TRBD1|TRBJ1-6|-|TRBV7-9
TGTGCCAGCAGCTTAGGCAGGGGGCGGACGGATTCACCCCTCCACTTT
CASSLGRGRTDSPLHF
>-|TRBJ1-4|-|TRBV5-1
TGCGCCAGCAGCTTGGTGACGGGAACTAATGAAAAACTGTTTTTT
CASSLVTGTNEKLFF
>-|TRBJ1-2|-|TRBV10-3
TGTGCCATCAGTGAGCCCGGGAACTATGGCTACACCTTC
CAISEPGNYGYTF
>-|TRBJ1-6|-|TRBV7-8
TGTGCCAGCAGCTTAGTGGGAAGGAGCTCCTATAATTCACCCCTCCACTTT
CASSLVGRSSYNSPLHF
>-|TRBJ1-2|-|TRBV7-8
TGTGCCAGCAGCCCCCGAGGGGTCGGCTACACCTTC
CASSPRGVGYTF
>TRBD1|TRBJ1-3|-|TRBV4-1
TGCGCCAGCAGCCAAGATCTAGGACAGGGGAATGGAAACACCATATATTTT
CASSQDLGQGNGNTIYF
>TRBD2|TRBJ2-1|-|TRBV6-4
TGTGCCAGCAGCACCGGGACTAGCAATGAGCAGTTCTTC
CASSTGTSNEQFF
>-|TRBJ2-1|-|TRBV27
TGTGCCAGCAGTTCTAGCTGGAGCTCCTACAATGAGCAGTTCTTC
CASSSSWSSYNEQFF
>-|TRBJ1-1|-|TRBV5-6
TGTGCCAGCAGCTTGGTGGCAAGCACTGAAGCTTTCTTT
CASSLVASTEAFF
>-|TRBJ2-3|once|TRBV29-1
TGCAGCGTTGTGGAGGGCACAGATACGCAGTATTTT
CSVVEGTDTQYF
>TRBD2|TRBJ2-1|-|TRBV5-1
TGCGCCAGCAGCTTGGGACTAGCGGCGAGTGAGCAGTTCTTC
CASSLGLAASEQFF
>-|TRBJ2-5|-|TRBV5-1
TGCGCCAGCAGCTTGGGGGGAGTCGGAGAGACCCAGTACTTC
CASSLGGVGETQYF
>-|TRBJ2-5|few|TRBV5-1
TGCGCCAGCAGCTCGCAGGGGCAAGAGACCCAGTACTTC
CASSSQGQETQYF
>TRBD1|TRBJ2-7|-|TRBV28
TGTGCCAGCAGTTGGGCCAGGGGGAAGTACGAGCAGTACTTC
CASSWARGKYEQYF
>TRBD1|TRBJ1-2|-|TRBV5-4
TGTGCCAGCAGTCCCGCCTCGACAGGGGACTATGGCTACACCTTC
CASSPASTGDYGYTF
>-|TRBJ1-3|-|TRBV30
TGTGCCTGGTGGAATGGAAACACCATATATTTT
CAWWNGNTIYF
>-|TRBJ1-2|-|TRBV5-1
TGCGCCAGCAGCCGGCAGGAGACCTACTATGGCTACACCTTC
CASSRQETYYGYTF
>-|TRBJ1-2|-|TRBV3-1/TRBV3-2
TGTGCCAGCAGCCAAGTTGCGCAGGGGAACTATGGCTACACCTTC
CASSQVAQGNYGYTF
>TRBD1|TRBJ2-5|-|TRBV7-9
TGTGCCAGCAGCATTTCCAGGGGGCGGGAGACCCAGTACTTC
CASSISRGRETQYF
>TRBD1|TRBJ1-6|-|TRBV19
TGTGCCAGTAGTATCCGGCAGGGGGAGCCTGCCTACGGCGATTCACCCCTCCACTTT
CASSIRQGEPAYGDSPLHF
>-|TRBJ2-2|-|TRBV5-5
TGTGCCAGCAGCTTGTCGCATGGGAACACCGGGGAGCTGTTTTTT
CASSLSHGNTGELFF
>-|TRBJ1-5|-|TRBV23-1
TGCGCCAGCAGTCTTCGGGGGGACGATCAGCCCCAGCATTTT
CASSLRGDDQPQHF
>TRBD2|TRBJ2-7|-|TRBV7-6
TGTGCCAGCAGCTTCGGACTAGACAACGAGCAGTACTTC
CASSFGLDNEQYF
>TRBD1|TRBJ2-7|-|TRBV4-1
TGCGCCAGCACCGCCGGGACAGGGAGCTCCTACGAGCAGTACTTC
CASTAGTGSSYEQYF
>-|TRBJ1-5|-|TRBV7-9
TGTGCCAGCAGCTTAGCAGGTTATGATCAGCCCCAGCATTTT
CASSLAGYDQPQHF
>TRBD1|TRBJ1-2|-|TRBV28
TGTGCCAGCAGTTCCTCGGGACAGGGGGGATCTTATGGCTACACCTTC
CASSSSGQGGSYGYTF